This TCR beta chain stems from a study of shared clonotypes between healthy human individuals. Whole-study findings and limits: Genetic and exposure-history diversity was limited by the few donors. Generally, naive subsets came out with larger estimated richness than memory subsets. Clonotypes that were shared across a few donors made up 4% to 6% of naive CD4 clonotypes.

Trimming took off 0 bases at V and 6 bases at J, with 6 bases between the two ends. The germline V gene encodes CDR1 SGHDN and CDR2 FVKESK. CDR3 length: 13 residues. TCRdb's copy holds only in-frame clones and misses some; the assay was immunoSEQ multiplex PCR. The sample holds under 1,100,000 clones, more than 60% seen once. In regard to this clone: The antigen remains unidentified.

This clonotype was sampled from a young man in good health. The chain couples TRBV14 to TRBJ1-5; D unresolved. Sequences were obtained from memory CD4+ T cells sorted from blood. Subset indicated: CD45RA-negative fraction. CDR3 nucleotides: TGTGCCAGCAGCCAAGATCATGGTCAGCCCCAGCATTTT. Amino acid sequence: CASSQDHGQPQHF.